The T cell receptor (beta chain) under discussion was sequenced for a study of blood T cell repertoires in COVID-19. Study in general: Specimens from acute and convalescent COVID-19 originated in the United States, Italy and Spain. T cells, B-cell-depleted T cells, or PBMCs supplied cDNA or gDNA.

In germline, CDR1 is MGHDK, CDR2 SYGVNS. V shed 8 bases and J 8 bases; nucleotides not matched to a gene: 16. This CDR3 has 18 amino acids. Original methodology: Estimates of nucleated cell counts were drawn from the amplification of reference gene primers. TCRdb's copy holds only in-frame clones and misses some; the assay was immunoSEQ multiplex PCR. The V and J calls and the clone size are those of that table, but D and trimming were determined from the DNA. This table holds roughly 26,000 clones, approximately 72% found once. This clone was counted a single time. The V gene is TRBV25-1, the J gene TRBJ2-2, with TRBD2 matching over 14 bases. This receptor was taken from a man in his 60s with active or convalescent COVID-19. Sequencing was done on a sample of peripheral blood. The CDR3 bases are TGTGCCAGCGCTGGGACTAGCGGGGGCTCGATACCCCCGGGGGAGCTGTTTTTT. Residues: CASAGTSGGSIPPGELFF.